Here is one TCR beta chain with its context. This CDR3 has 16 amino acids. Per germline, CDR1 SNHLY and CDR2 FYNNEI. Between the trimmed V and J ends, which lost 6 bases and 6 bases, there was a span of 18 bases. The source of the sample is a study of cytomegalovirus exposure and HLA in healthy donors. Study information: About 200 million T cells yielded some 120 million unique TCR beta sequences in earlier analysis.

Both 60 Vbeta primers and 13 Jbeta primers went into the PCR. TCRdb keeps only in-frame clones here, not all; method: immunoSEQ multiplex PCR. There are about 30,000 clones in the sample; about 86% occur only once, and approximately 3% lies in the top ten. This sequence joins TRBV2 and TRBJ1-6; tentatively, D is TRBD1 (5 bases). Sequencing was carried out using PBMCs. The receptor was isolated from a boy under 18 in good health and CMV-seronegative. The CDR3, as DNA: TGTGCCAGCAGGACGCTGGGCAGGGCCCTTAATTCACCCCTCCACTTT. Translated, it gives CASRTLGRALNSPLHF.